Shown below are 7 T cell receptor beta chains from a single sample sequenced in a study of metastatic and nonmetastatic thyroid tumors. The entire patient cohort was treatment-naive prior to thyroid surgery. With MiXCR, TCRdb reprocessed the PCR reads. Seen here are about 49,000 clones, around 20% observed once, and the top ten hold approximately 4%. Material: blood. The receptors were gathered from a female donor with papillary thyroid cancer or a benign thyroid nodule (not recorded which). Some clones in this sample may be carry-over from other donors' samples.

The rearrangement joins TRBV19 to TRBJ2-1; possibly TRBD2 for D (6 bases). Germline CDR1 reads LNHDA; CDR2 reads SQIVND (reference sequence). Trimming took 5 bases from V and 6 from J, leaving 20 bases between them. The CDR3 totals 16 residues. This CDR3 is CASSGRGLAGSNEQFF. DNA of the CDR3: TGTGCCAGTAGTGGTCGGGGACTGGCGGGTTCCAATGAGCAGTTCTTC. Supplemented by reference TRBV19 and TRBJ2-1, the full variable domain reads DGGITQSPKYLFRKEGQNVTLSCEQNLNHDAMYWYRQDPGQGLRLIYYSQIVNDFQKGDIAEGYSVSREKKESFPLTVTSAQKNPTAFYLCASSGRGLAGSNEQFFGPGTRLTVL.

Ten or more counts support this clone. The V gene is TRBV6-2 or TRBV6-3, the J gene TRBJ2-5; D gene unclear. Germline CDR1 and CDR2: MNHEY and SVGEGT. The CDR3 covers 13 residues. The ends were cut back, 7 bases at V and 4 bases at J, with 13 bases in the middle. CDR3 loop: CASTLIWGETQYF. Here the CDR3 DNA reads TGTGCCAGCACCTTAATCTGGGGAGAGACCCAGTACTTC.

There are many counts of this clone. The identical CDR3 is also encoded by other nucleotide sequences in the sample. The rearrangement links TRBV6-1 to TRBJ2-1; 11 nucleotides line up with TRBD2. J gave up 9 bases and V 5 bases, and 12 bases lay outside the gene matches. This CDR3 region has 16 residues. The germline gives CDR1 MNHNS, CDR2 SASEGT. This chain's CDR3 is CASSQTSGIYRGEQFF. The CDR3 DNA follows: TGTGCCAGCAGTCAGACTAGCGGGATTTATCGCGGTGAGCAGTTCTTC.

This sequence joins TRBV27 and TRBJ2-7; TRBD2 matches at 9 bases. The junction had 13 bases not matched to a gene; V was cut back by 4 bases and J by 6 bases. The CDR3 is made up of 16 amino acids. CDR1 and CDR2 from the germline V gene are MNHEY and SMNVEV (reference sequence). CDR3 loop: CASSSLTSGSCGEQYF. The CDR3 nucleotides are TGTGCCAGCAGTTCCTTGACTAGCGGTAGCTGTGGCGAGCAGTACTTC.

This clone was seen repeatedly, ten times or more. This chain links TRBV6-1 with TRBJ1-3; possible D gene TRBD1, 5 bases. Trimming stripped 2 bases from V and 4 bases from J, with 18 bases between. This CDR3 has 17 residues. Germline CDR1 reads MNHNS; CDR2 reads SASEGT. The CDR3 here is CASSENLEGKWGNTIYF. The CDR3 DNA sequence: TGTGCCAGCAGTGAAAACTTGGAGGGGAAGTGGGGAAACACCATATATTTT.

In regard to this clone: This could be a read error, since a much larger clone is one nucleotide away. V and J are TRBV7-9 and TRBJ2-3, with a possible D match to TRBD1 (6 bases). Germline V lookup: CDR1 SEHNR, CDR2 FQNEAQ (reference sequence). This CDR3 has 11 amino acids. CDR3 coding DNA: TGTGCGGCAGGGGTCACAGATACGCAGTATTTT. Its protein product is CAAGVTDTQYF.

This clone came up many times. CDR3 residues: CATSGLGNEQFF. CDR3 nucleotides: TGTGCCACCAGTGGGTTGGGCAATGAGCAGTTCTTC. The chain carries TRBV24-1 and TRBJ2-1; D ambiguous. The CDR3 has 12 amino acids. V was clipped by 5 bases and J by 6 bases, with 7 bases between them. The germline V gene has CDR1 KGHDR and CDR2 SFDVKD.